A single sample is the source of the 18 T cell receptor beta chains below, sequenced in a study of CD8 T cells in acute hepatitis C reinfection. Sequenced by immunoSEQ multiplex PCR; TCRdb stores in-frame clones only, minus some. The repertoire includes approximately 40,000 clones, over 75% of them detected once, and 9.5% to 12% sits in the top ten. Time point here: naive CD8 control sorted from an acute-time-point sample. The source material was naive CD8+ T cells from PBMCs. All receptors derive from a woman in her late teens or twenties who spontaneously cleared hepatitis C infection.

CDR3 sequence: CASSVGGLAGDEQYF. The CDR3 DNA follows: TGTGCCAGCAGCGTAGGGGGACTAGCGGGAGACGAGCAGTACTTC. The chain joins TRBV9 to TRBJ2-7; 14 nucleotides line up with TRBD2. CDR1 is SGDLS and CDR2 is YYNGEE in the germline V gene. The CDR3 sequence is 15 residues long. The V segment lost 0 bases and the J segment 5 bases; nucleotides outside the gene matches: 1.

CDR3 in DNA: TGTGCCAGCAGTACCTTGGCAGCCCGTTACGAGCAGTACTTC. Translated, it gives CASSTLAARYEQYF. The rearrangement uses TRBV6-6 and TRBJ2-7; D is uncertain. V lost 5 bases to trimming and J lost 4 bases, with 15 bases between them. This CDR3 contains 14 residues. The germline CDR1 and CDR2 sequences are MNHNY and SVGAGI (reference sequence).

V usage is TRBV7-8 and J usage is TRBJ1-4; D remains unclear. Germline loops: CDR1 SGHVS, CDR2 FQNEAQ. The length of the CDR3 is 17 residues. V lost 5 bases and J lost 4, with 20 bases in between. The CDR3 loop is CASSLPRRDLSNEKLFF. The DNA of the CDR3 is TGTGCCAGCAGCCTCCCGCGGAGGGATTTAAGTAATGAAAAACTGTTTTTT.

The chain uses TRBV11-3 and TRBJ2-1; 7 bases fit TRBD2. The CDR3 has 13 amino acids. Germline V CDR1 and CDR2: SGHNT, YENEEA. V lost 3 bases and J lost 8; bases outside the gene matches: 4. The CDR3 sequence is CASSLRESDEQFF. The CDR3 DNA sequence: TGTGCCAGCAGCTTGCGGGAGTCCGATGAGCAGTTCTTC.

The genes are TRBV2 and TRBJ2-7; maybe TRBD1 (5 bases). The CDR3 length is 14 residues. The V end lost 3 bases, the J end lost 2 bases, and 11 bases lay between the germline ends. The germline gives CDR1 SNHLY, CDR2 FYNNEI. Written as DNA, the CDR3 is TGTGCCAGCAGTGACGTCCAGGGAACCTACGAGCAGTACTTC. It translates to CASSDVQGTYEQYF.

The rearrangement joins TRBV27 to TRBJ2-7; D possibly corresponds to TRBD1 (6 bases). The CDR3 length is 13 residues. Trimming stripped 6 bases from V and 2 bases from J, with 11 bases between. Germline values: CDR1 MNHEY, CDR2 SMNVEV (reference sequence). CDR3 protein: CASRPGATYEQYF. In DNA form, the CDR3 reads TGTGCCAGCAGGCCAGGGGCTACCTACGAGCAGTACTTC.

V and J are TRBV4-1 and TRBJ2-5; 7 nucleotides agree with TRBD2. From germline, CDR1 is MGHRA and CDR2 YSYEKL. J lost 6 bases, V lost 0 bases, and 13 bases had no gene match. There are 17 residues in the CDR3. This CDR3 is CASSQDPPLSSGQTQYF. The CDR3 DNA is TGCGCCAGCAGCCAAGATCCGCCCTTAAGTAGCGGGCAGACCCAGTACTTC.

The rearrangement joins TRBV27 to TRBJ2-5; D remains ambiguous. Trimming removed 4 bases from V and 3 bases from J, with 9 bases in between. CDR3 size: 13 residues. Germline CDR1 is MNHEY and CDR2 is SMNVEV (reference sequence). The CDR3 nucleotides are TGTGCCAGCAGTTATGGGCAAAAAGAGACCCAGTACTTC. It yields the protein CASSYGQKETQYF.

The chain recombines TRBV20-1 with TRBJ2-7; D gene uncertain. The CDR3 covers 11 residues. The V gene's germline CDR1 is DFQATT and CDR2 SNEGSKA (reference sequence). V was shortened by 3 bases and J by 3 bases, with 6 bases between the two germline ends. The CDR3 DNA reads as TGCAGTGCTAGCATTGACTACGAGCAGTACTTC. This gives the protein CSASIDYEQYF.

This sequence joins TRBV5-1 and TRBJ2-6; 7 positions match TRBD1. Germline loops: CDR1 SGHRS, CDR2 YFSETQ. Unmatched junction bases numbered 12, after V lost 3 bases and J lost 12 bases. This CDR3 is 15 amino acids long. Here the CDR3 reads CASSSGQISLGVLTF. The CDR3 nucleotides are TGCGCCAGCAGCTCGGGACAGATCTCCTTAGGCGTCCTGACTTTC.

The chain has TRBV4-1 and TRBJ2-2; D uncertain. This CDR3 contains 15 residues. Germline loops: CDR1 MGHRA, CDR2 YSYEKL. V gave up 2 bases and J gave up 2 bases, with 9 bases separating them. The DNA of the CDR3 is TGCGCCAGCAGCCAATTTGACACAAACACCGGGGAGCTGTTTTTT. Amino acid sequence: CASSQFDTNTGELFF.

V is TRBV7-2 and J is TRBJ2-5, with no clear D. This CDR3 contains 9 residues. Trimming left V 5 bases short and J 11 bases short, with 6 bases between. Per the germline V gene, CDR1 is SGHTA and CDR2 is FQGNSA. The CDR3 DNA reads TGTGCCAGCAGCCCGCGTCAGTACTTC. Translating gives CASSPRQYF.

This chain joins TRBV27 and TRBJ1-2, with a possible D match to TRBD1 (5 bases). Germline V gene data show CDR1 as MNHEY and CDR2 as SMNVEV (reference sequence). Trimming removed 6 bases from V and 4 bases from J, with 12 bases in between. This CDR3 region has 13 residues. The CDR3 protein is CASSQGRSYGYTF. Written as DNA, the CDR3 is TGTGCCAGCAGCCAGGGACGGAGCTATGGCTACACCTTC.

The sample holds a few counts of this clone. The CDR3 coding sequence is TGTGCCAGCTCACCTTTCAAAGGGACAGATACGCAGTATTTT. Its translation: CASSPFKGTDTQYF. V usage is TRBV18 and J usage is TRBJ2-3; D gene uncertain. With 3 bases removed from V and 3 bases from J, the gap between germline ends came to 10 bases. Per the germline V gene, CDR1 is KGHSH and CDR2 is LQKENI. The CDR3 totals 14 residues. The variable domain in full, completed from reference TRBV18 and TRBJ2-3, reads NAGVMQNPRHLVRRRGQEARLRCSPMKGHSHVYWYRQLPEEGLKFMVYLQKENIIDESGMPKERFSAEFPKEGPSILRIQQVVRGDSAAYFCASSPFKGTDTQYFGPGTRLTVL.

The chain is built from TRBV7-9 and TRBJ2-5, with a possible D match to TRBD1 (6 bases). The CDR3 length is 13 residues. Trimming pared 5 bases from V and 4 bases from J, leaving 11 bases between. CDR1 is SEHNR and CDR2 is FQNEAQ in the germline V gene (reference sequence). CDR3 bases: TGTGCCAGCAGCCTGGACAGTCTAGAGACCCAGTACTTC. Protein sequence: CASSLDSLETQYF.

The CDR3 DNA follows: TGTGCCAGCAGCTTTCCAGGGGGGAACACTGAAGCTTTCTTT. This encodes CASSFPGGNTEAFF. The J gene is TRBJ1-1, the V gene TRBV5-6; 7 nucleotides line up with TRBD1. Germline values: CDR1 SGHDT, CDR2 YYEEEE. Trimming took 2 bases from V and 1 from J; bases not matched to a gene: 2. This CDR3 is 14 amino acids long.

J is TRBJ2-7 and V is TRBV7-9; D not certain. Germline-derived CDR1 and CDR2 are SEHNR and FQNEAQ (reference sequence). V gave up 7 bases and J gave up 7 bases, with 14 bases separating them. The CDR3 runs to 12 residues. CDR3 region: CASTKTAWEQYF. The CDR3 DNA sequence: TGTGCCAGCACCAAGACGGCGTGGGAGCAGTACTTC.

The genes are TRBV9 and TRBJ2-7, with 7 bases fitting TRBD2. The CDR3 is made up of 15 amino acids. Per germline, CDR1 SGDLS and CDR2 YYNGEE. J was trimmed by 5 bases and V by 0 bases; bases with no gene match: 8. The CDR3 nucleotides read TGTGCCAGCAGCGTAGAGGGAGGGGATCTGGACGAGCAGTACTTC. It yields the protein CASSVEGGDLDEQYF.